This T cell receptor beta chain originates from a study of blood T cell repertoires in COVID-19. Study context: From the United States, Italy and Spain came samples of acute and convalescent COVID-19. Sources were T cells, B-cell-depleted T cells, or PBMCs; the material itself was cDNA or gDNA.

Both ends counted, the CDR3 spans 14 residues. Looked up from germline, CDR1 is SGDLS and CDR2 is YYNGEE. On this clone: It is unclear where the CDR3 begins or ends on the DNA, so no DNA is shown, and the CDR3 is as TCRdb lists it.

Libraries were prepared by immunoSEQ multiplex PCR; TCRdb keeps only in-frame clonotypes and omits some of them. The sample has approximately 29,000 clones; around 94% are singletons. Seattle researchers signed up patients amid active infection and tracked them longitudinally. The sequenced material came from peripheral blood. The receptor was derived from a woman aged 65 to 85 with COVID-19, enrolled during active disease. The chain employs TRBV9 and TRBJ2-7; the table names TRBD2, a call not compared with the DNA. CDR3 sequence: CASSSGGHGSEQYF.